The source of this T cell receptor (beta chain) is a study of blood T cells in healthy people across ages. PCR was performed a second time for about 7 to 11 cycles using a sample-barcoded 5' primer and a J-beta primer mix. Each CDR3 protein is one row after TCRdb ran MiXCR on the 5' RACE reads. The sample carries over a million distinct CDR3 sequences, approximately 25% recorded once. V was shortened by 5 bases and J by 12 bases, with 14 bases between the two germline ends. CDR3 length: 12 amino acids. CDR1 is MNHEY and CDR2 is SMNVEV in the germline V gene (reference sequence). Separately, the same data were catalogued under a study of T cells of mothers and their children.

Sequenced sample: blood. This receptor was obtained from a girl aged 2-10 years in good health. This rearrangement joins TRBV27 to TRBJ2-1; no reliable D call. The CDR3: CASSIVAGAQFF. The CDR3 DNA is TGTGCCAGCAGTATAGTGGCAGGTGCGCAGTTCTTC.